The TCR beta chain under discussion was sequenced for a study of PD-L1 blockade in urothelial cancer (dated by TCRdb to between 2016 and 2019). General notes on the study: Every patient began therapy at some point between 2013 and 2015 and was given atezolizumab 1,200 mg intravenously every 3 weeks. Blood samples were analyzed at two time points: 3 weeks after treatment start (second dose) and 6 weeks after treatment start. About 90% of the roughly 29 patients were identified as males with urothelial cancer of bladder origin, and a prior smoking history was reported by 18 of 29 patients. Durable clinical benefit meant progression-free survival longer than 6 months, and TCR features were also tested against progression-free and overall survival. TCR sequencing covered pretreatment tumor samples and matched, serially collected peripheral blood taken before and after atezolizumab treatment. Whole exome sequencing and RNA sequencing of pretreatment tumors were performed alongside TCR sequencing in the same patients. Blood samples gave a median of 141,255 T cells and 77,000 or so unique TCRs, with a median clonality of approximately 0.08. Fewer than ten patients achieved durable clinical benefit and roughly 20 did not. Patients had an ECOG performance status of 0 or 1 and had received between 0 and 3 prior chemotherapy regimens. Pretreatment blood TCR-seq was available for twenty-nine patients, at least one posttreatment blood collection was obtained for around 25 patients, and tumor TCR-seq was available for around 25 patients. The study was an exploratory multi-omic analysis of somatic, immune and clinical correlates of response to PD-L1 blockade with atezolizumab in urothelial cancer. Overall results and qualifications from the work: Among patients with durable benefit, tumor-associated TCR clones showed greater expansion in peripheral blood 3 weeks after treatment started (n of about 20, p = 0.022). Because the sample size was small (n ≈ 31) and many exploratory analyses were performed, the results are intended to be hypothesis-generating. A pretreatment peripheral blood TCR clonality below the median was linked to improved progression-free and overall survival.

As to this clone: The antigen it binds to is not known. It has no much larger one-base neighbor in the sample; base qualities were not kept.

Each PCR received spiked-in synthetic TCR analog templates so that absolute template abundance could be estimated from read counts. The immunoSEQ assay used bias-controlled V and J gene primers to amplify TCRbeta CDR3 regions from genomic DNA. Rearranged TCRbeta segments were sequenced at approximately 20X coverage. The source study handled its data this way. Clustering was used to correct sequencing errors, and CDR3s were annotated against IMGT to assign V, D and J genes. Out-of-frame and stop-codon sequences were excluded, and only productive TCRbeta rearrangements were used in downstream analyses. Clonality was computed as one minus Shannon entropy normalized by the log of the number of unique productive sequences. Fisher's exact test with Benjamini-Hochberg correction, at a threshold of adjusted p below 0.01, was used to find clones that differed between time points or between blood and tumor. TCRdb mirrors the immuneACCESS table, restricted to in-frame sequences. Some clones are absent from its copies; in checked studies, under half trace to an unresolved V gene, and the reason for the others is unknown. V and J calls and clone size are as listed in that table; D and trimming were resolved from the DNA. This sample gives tens of thousands of clones in total; approximately 81% of them show up just once. In total, the top ten clones hold approximately 15% of the sample.

Explained via the paper, the time point label denotes: pretreatment peripheral blood. The cohort comprised fewer than 35 patients with locally advanced or metastatic urothelial carcinoma treated at Memorial Sloan Kettering on a trial protocol. Peripheral blood mononuclear cells were collected from each patient pretreatment and during treatment, giving between 1 and 8 total time points per patient. The Qiagen DNeasy Blood extraction kit was used to purify genomic DNA from total PBMCs and tumor samples. PBMCs were collected pretreatment and during treatment and were isolated and stored as previously described. Counted from cysteine to phenylalanine, this CDR3 has 18 amino acids. The read is trimmed to its CDR3 DNA, 54 bases read in frame from base 1. The germline V end is reduced by 2 bases and the J end by 5 bases; junction bases left unmatched: 16. Sequences SGDLS (CDR1) and YYNGEE (CDR2) are obtained from the germline V gene.

This chain is built from TRBV9 and TRBJ2-7; 10 bases in between match TRBD2. The specimen comprised PBMCs, sampled around atezolizumab (anti-PD-L1) treatment. This clonotype was sampled from a man aged 55-75 years with urothelial cancer. The CDR3 here reads CASSVLGLAEDEPHEQYF. The DNA reads TGTGCCAGCAGCGTTTTAGGACTAGCGGAGGACGAACCCCACGAGCAGTACTTC. The reference TRBV9 and TRBJ2-7 proteins fill in what lies around the CDR3, so the full variable domain reads DSGVTQTPKHLITATGQRVTLRCSPRSGDLSVYWYQQSLDQGLQFLIQYYNGEERAKGNILERFSAQQFPDLHSELNLSSLELGDSALYFCASSVLGLAEDEPHEQYFGPGTRLTVT.